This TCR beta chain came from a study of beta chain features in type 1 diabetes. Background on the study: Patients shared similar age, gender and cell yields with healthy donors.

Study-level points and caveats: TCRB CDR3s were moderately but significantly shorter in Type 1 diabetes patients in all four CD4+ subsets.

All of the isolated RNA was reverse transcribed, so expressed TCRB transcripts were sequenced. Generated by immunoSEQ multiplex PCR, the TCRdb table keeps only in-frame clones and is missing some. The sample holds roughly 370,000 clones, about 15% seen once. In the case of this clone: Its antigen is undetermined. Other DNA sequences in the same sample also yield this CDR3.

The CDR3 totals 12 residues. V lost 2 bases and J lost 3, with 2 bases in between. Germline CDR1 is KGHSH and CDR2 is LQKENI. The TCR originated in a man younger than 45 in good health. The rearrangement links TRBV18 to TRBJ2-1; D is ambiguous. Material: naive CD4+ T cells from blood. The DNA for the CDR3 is TGTGCCAGCTCACCAGACTACAATGAGCAGTTCTTC. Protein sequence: CASSPDYNEQFF.